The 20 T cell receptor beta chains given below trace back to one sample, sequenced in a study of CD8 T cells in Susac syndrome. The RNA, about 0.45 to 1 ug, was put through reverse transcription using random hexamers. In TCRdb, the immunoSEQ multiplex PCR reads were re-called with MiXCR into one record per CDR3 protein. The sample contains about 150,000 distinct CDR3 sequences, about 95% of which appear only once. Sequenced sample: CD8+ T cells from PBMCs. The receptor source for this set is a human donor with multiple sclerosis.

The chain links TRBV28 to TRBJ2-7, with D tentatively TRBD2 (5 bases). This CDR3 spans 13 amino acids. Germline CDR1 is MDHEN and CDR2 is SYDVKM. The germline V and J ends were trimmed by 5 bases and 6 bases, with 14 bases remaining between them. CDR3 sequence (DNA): TGTGCCAGCAGTCAACCAGGAGAGGGCGAGCAGTACGTC. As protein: CASSQPGEGEQYV.

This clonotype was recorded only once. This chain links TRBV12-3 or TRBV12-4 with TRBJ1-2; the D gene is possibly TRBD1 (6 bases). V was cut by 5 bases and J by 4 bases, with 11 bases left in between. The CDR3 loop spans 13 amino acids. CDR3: CASSKGHRYGYTF. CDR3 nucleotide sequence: TGTGCCAGCAGTAAGGGACACCGCTATGGCTACACCTTC.

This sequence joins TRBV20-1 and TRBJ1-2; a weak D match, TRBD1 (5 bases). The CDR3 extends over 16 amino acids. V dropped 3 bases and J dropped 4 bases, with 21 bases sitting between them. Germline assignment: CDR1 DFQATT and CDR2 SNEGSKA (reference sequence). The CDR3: CSASGKGLVKFYGYTF. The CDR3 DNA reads TGCAGTGCTAGCGGAAAGGGACTGGTTAAATTCTATGGCTACACCTTC.

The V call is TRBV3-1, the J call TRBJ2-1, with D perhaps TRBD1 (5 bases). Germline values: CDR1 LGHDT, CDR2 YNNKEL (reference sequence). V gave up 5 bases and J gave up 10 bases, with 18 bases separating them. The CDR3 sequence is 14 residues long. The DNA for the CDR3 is TGTGCCAGCAGCGCCCAGGGCAGGGAAGGGGAGCAGTTCTTC. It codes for CASSAQGREGEQFF.

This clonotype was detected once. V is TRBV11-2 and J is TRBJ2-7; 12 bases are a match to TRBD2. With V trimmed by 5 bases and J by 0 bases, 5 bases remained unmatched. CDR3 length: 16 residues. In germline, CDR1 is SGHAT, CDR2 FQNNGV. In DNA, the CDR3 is TGTGCCAGCAGCCCAATGACTAGCGGGAGCTCCTACGAGCAGTACTTC. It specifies CASSPMTSGSSYEQYF. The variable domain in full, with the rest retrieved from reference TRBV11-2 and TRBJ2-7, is EAGVAQSPRYKIIEKRQSVAFWCNPISGHATLYWYQQILGQGPKLLIQFQNNGVVDDSQLPKDRFSAERLKGVDSTLKIQPAKLEDSAVYLCASSPMTSGSSYEQYFGPGTRLTVT.

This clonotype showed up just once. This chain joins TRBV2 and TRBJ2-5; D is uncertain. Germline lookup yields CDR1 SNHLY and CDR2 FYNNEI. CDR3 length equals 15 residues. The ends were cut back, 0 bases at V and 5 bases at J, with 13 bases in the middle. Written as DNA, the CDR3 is TGTGCCAGCAGTGAAGCTAGCCCCCGGCTGGAGACCCAGTACTTC. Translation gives CASSEASPRLETQYF.

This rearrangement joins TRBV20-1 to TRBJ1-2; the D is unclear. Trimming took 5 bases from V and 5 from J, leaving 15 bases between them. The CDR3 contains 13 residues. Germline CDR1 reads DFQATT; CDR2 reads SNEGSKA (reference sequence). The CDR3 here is CSAAPWGDYGYTF. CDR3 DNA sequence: TGCAGTGCTGCCCCATGGGGTGATTATGGCTACACCTTC.

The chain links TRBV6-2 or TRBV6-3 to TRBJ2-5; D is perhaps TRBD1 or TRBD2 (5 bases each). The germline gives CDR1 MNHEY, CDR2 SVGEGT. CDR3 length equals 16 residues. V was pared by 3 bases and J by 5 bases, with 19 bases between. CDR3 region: CASSYSGTEIEETQYF. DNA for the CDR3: TGTGCCAGCAGTTATTCCGGGACGGAGATTGAGGAGACCCAGTACTTC.

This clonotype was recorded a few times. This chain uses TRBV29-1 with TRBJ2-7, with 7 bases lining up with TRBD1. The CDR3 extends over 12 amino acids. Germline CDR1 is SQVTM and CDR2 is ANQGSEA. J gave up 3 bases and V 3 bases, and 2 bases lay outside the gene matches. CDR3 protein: CSVEWDSYEQYF. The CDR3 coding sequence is TGCAGCGTTGAGTGGGACAGCTACGAGCAGTACTTC.

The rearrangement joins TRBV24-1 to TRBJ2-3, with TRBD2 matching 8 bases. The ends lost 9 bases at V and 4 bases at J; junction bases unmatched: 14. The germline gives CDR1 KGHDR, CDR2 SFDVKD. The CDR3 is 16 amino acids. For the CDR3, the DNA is TGTGCCACCCCGCACCGCCCCCGGGGGGGCCCAGATACGCAGTATTTT. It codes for CATPHRPRGGPDTQYF.

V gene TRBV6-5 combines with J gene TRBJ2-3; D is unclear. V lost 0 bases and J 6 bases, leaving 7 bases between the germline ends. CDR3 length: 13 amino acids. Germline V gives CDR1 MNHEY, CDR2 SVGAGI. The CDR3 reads CASSYSNGDTQYF. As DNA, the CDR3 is TGTGCCAGCAGTTACTCGAATGGGGATACGCAGTATTTT.

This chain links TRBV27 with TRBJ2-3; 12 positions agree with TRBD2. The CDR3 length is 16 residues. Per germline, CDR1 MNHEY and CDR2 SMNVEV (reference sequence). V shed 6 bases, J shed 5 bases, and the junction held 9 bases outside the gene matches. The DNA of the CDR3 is TGTGCCAGCAGCTCCCACCCTAGCGGGGGGGGAGATACGCAGTATTTT. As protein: CASSSHPSGGGDTQYF.

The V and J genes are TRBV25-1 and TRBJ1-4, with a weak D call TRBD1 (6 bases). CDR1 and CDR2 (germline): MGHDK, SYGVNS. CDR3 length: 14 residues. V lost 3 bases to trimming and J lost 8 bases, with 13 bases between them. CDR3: CASSEGHLDEKLFF. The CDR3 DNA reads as TGTGCCAGCAGTGAGGGACATCTGGACGAAAAACTGTTTTTT.

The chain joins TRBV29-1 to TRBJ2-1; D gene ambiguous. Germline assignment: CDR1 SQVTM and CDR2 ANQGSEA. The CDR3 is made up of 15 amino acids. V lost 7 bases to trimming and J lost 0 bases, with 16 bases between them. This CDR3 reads CSAPDDPSSYNEQFF. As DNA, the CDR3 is TGCAGCGCCCCCGACGACCCGAGCTCCTACAATGAGCAGTTCTTC.

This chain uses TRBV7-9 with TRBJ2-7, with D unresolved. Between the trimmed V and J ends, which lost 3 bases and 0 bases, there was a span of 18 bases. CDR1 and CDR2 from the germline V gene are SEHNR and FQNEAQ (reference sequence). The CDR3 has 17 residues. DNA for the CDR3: TGTGCCAGCAGCTTGCTTAGAGTCACGGAGAGCTCCTACGAGCAGTACGTC. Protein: CASSLLRVTESSYEQYV.

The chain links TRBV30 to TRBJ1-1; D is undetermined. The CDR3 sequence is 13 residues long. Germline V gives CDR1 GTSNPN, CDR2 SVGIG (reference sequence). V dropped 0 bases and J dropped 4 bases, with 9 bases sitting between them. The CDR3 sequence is CAWSVGEGTEAFF. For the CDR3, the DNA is TGTGCCTGGAGTGTAGGCGAGGGCACTGAAGCTTTCTTT.

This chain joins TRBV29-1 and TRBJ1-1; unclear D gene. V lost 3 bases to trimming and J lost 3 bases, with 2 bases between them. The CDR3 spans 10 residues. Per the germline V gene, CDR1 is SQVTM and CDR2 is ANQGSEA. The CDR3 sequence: CSVEDTEAFF. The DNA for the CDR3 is TGCAGCGTTGAGGACACTGAAGCTTTCTTT.

The CDR3 DNA follows: TGCAGTGCTACGACCTACGCGGGGGCACAAGAGACCCAGTACTTC. Translation gives CSATTYAGAQETQYF. The chain employs TRBV20-1 and TRBJ2-5; maybe TRBD2 (7 bases). The germline V and J ends were trimmed by 4 bases and 2 bases, with 17 bases remaining between them. The CDR3 extends over 15 amino acids. CDR1 and CDR2 from the germline V gene are DFQATT and SNEGSKA (reference sequence).

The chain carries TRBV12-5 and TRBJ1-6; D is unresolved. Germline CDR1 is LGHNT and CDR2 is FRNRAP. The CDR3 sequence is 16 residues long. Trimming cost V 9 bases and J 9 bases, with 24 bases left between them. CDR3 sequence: CARRIVEQANISPLHF. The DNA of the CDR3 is TGTGCTAGAAGAATCGTAGAGCAGGCCAACATTTCACCCCTCCACTTT.

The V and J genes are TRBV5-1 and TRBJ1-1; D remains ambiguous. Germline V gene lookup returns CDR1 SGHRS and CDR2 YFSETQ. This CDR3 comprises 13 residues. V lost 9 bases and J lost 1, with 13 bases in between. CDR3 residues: CATSLTRNTEAFF. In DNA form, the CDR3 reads TGCGCCACCTCGCTTACCCGGAACACTGAAGCTTTCTTT.